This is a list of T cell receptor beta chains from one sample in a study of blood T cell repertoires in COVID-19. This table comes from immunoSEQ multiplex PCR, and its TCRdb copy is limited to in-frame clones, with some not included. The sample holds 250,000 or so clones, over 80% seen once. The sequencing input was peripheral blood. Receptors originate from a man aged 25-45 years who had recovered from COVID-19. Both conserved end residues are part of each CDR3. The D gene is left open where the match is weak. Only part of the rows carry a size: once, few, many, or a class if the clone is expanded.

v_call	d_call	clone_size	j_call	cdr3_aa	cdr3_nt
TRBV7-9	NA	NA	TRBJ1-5	CASSAGNQPQHF	TGTGCCAGCAGCGCGGGGAATCAGCCCCAGCATTTT
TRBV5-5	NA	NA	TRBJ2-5	CASSLRFAKTQYF	TGTGCCAGCAGCTTGCGCTTCGCGAAGACCCAGTACTTC
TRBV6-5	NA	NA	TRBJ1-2	CASSYANRAGYTF	TGTGCCAGCAGTTACGCTAACAGGGCTGGCTACACCTTC
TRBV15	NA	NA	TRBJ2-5	CATSRTYETQYF	TGTGCCACCAGCAGAACATATGAGACCCAGTACTTC
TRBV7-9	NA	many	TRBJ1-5	CASSPGQSQNQPQHF	TGTGCCAGCAGCCCCGGACAGAGCCAAAATCAGCCCCAGCATTTT
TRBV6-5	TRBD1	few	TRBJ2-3	CASSRDRNLDTQYF	TGTGCCAGCAGCCGGGACAGAAATCTTGATACGCAGTATTTT
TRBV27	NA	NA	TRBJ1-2	CASSPRGLGGYTF	TGTGCCAGCAGTCCAAGGGGCTTAGGTGGCTACACCTTC
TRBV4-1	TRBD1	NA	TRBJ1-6	CASRISRTGRNSPLHF	TGCGCCAGCAGGATTTCCAGGACAGGGCGCAATTCACCCCTCCACTTT
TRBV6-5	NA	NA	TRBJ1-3	CASSQGGNTIYF	TGTGCCAGCAGTCAGGGGGGAAACACCATATATTTT
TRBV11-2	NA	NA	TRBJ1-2	CASSLFRRGDGYTF	TGTGCCAGCAGCTTATTCCGCAGGGGTGATGGCTACACCTTC
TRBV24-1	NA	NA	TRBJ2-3	CATRTKQVPLGTDTQYF	TGTGCCACCAGAACCAAACAGGTGCCCCTCGGCACAGATACGCAGTATTTT
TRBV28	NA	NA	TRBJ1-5	CASSAGTGGVAQHF	TGTGCCAGCAGCGCCGGGACCGGGGGGGTAGCCCAGCATTTT
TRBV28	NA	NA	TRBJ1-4	CASSLSQALVEKLFF	TGTGCCAGCAGTTTATCCCAGGCCTTGGTTGAAAAACTGTTTTTT
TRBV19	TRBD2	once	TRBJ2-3	CASSTGTSVSFTDTQYF	TGTGCCAGTAGTACCGGGACTAGCGTAAGTTTCACAGATACGCAGTATTTT
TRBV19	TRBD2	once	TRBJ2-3	CASSRGGGDTSTDTQYF	TGTGCCAGTAGTAGAGGCGGGGGGGATACTAGCACAGATACGCAGTATTTT
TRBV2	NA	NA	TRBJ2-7	CASIFTQTNYEQYF	TGTGCCAGCATATTTACGCAGACTAACTACGAGCAGTACTTC
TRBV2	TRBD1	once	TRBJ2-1	CASNRQGIGSYNEQFF	TGTGCCAGCAATCGACAGGGAATAGGATCCTACAATGAGCAGTTCTTC